A selection of T cell receptor beta chains follows, all from one sample in a study of blood T cell repertoires in COVID-19. Method: immunoSEQ multiplex PCR; TCRdb's copy keeps in-frame clones and lacks some. Of roughly 500,000 clones in the sample, more than 75% were seen once. The sequenced material came from PBMCs or T cells enriched from blood (not recorded which). These receptors were collected from a woman in her thirties or forties who had recovered from COVID-19. CDR3s include the opening cysteine and the closing phenylalanine or tryptophan. The order of the fields is clone size, V gene, D gene, CDR3 length, J gene, CDR3 protein, CDR3 DNA. The D gene is left open where the match is weak. Clone size is not always given. Where it is, it says once, few, many or a class for expanded clones.

clone_size: -
v_call: TRBV19
d_call: -
cdr3_length: 14
j_call: TRBJ1-1
cdr3_aa: CASRFDGAGTEAFF
cdr3_nt: TGTGCCAGTAGATTCGACGGTGCGGGAACTGAAGCTTTCTTT

clone_size: -
v_call: TRBV24-1
d_call: TRBD1
cdr3_length: 14
j_call: TRBJ1-2
cdr3_aa: CATSDRTGQRGYTF
cdr3_nt: TGTGCCACCAGTGATCGGACAGGGCAACGGGGCTACACCTTC

clone_size: -
v_call: TRBV3-1/TRBV3-2
d_call: TRBD2
cdr3_length: 15
j_call: TRBJ2-2
cdr3_aa: CASSQVGGSGGELFF
cdr3_nt: TGTGCCAGCAGCCAAGTGGGAGGGTCCGGCGGGGAGCTGTTTTTT

clone_size: -
v_call: TRBV2
d_call: TRBD1
cdr3_length: 14
j_call: TRBJ2-5
cdr3_aa: CASGWTGARETQYF
cdr3_nt: TGTGCCAGCGGATGGACAGGGGCTCGAGAGACCCAGTACTTC

clone_size: -
v_call: TRBV25-1
d_call: -
cdr3_length: 12
j_call: TRBJ1-1
cdr3_aa: CASIRDNTEAFF
cdr3_nt: TGTGCCAGCATACGGGATAACACTGAAGCTTTCTTT

clone_size: -
v_call: TRBV6-5
d_call: -
cdr3_length: 15
j_call: TRBJ1-2
cdr3_aa: CASSYGQFGEYGYTF
cdr3_nt: TGTGCCAGCAGCTACGGACAGTTTGGGGAATATGGCTACACCTTC

clone_size: -
v_call: TRBV18
d_call: TRBD1
cdr3_length: 16
j_call: TRBJ1-2
cdr3_aa: CASSLNTGTGEDGYTF
cdr3_nt: TGTGCCAGCTCACTTAACACCGGGACAGGGGAGGATGGCTACACCTTC

clone_size: -
v_call: TRBV6-5
d_call: TRBD1
cdr3_length: 14
j_call: TRBJ1-1
cdr3_aa: CASSRGQGNTEAFF
cdr3_nt: TGTGCCAGCAGCCGCGGACAGGGGAACACTGAAGCTTTCTTT

clone_size: -
v_call: TRBV7-2
d_call: TRBD2
cdr3_length: 17
j_call: TRBJ2-5
cdr3_aa: CASSLGPPTSPQETQYF
cdr3_nt: TGTGCCAGCAGCTTAGGCCCCCCGACTAGCCCCCAAGAGACCCAGTACTTC

clone_size: -
v_call: TRBV5-6
d_call: TRBD1
cdr3_length: 17
j_call: TRBJ2-7
cdr3_aa: CASSSRRPGQVSYEQYF
cdr3_nt: TGTGCCAGCAGCTCCAGGAGGCCGGGACAGGTGTCCTACGAGCAGTACTTC

clone_size: -
v_call: TRBV5-6
d_call: TRBD1
cdr3_length: 16
j_call: TRBJ2-5
cdr3_aa: CASSLGWTGRLGAQYF
cdr3_nt: TGTGCCAGCAGCTTGGGATGGACAGGACGCTTAGGGGCCCAGTACTTC

clone_size: -
v_call: TRBV3-1/TRBV3-2
d_call: TRBD1
cdr3_length: 13
j_call: TRBJ1-1
cdr3_aa: CASSLLGQAEAFF
cdr3_nt: TGTGCCAGCAGCCTACTAGGACAGGCTGAAGCTTTCTTT

clone_size: once
v_call: TRBV5-4
d_call: TRBD2
cdr3_length: 12
j_call: TRBJ2-1
cdr3_aa: CASSWGEGQQFF
cdr3_nt: TGTGCCAGCAGCTGGGGGGAGGGACAGCAGTTCTTC

clone_size: -
v_call: TRBV24-1
d_call: -
cdr3_length: 14
j_call: TRBJ2-3
cdr3_aa: CATSDLFRADTQYF
cdr3_nt: TGTGCCACCAGTGATTTGTTCAGGGCTGATACGCAGTATTTT

clone_size: -
v_call: TRBV27
d_call: -
cdr3_length: 18
j_call: TRBJ2-3
cdr3_aa: CASSFFPEGEGLFGTQYF
cdr3_nt: TGTGCCAGCAGTTTTTTCCCTGAGGGGGAGGGCCTTTTCGGAACGCAGTATTTT

clone_size: -
v_call: TRBV5-8
d_call: -
cdr3_length: 16
j_call: TRBJ1-1
cdr3_aa: CASSLAFRGRGTEAFF
cdr3_nt: TGTGCCAGCAGCTTGGCGTTTAGGGGCAGAGGCACTGAAGCTTTCTTT

clone_size: -
v_call: TRBV6-5
d_call: TRBD1
cdr3_length: 13
j_call: TRBJ1-5
cdr3_aa: CASRMTGQGPQHF
cdr3_nt: TGTGCCAGCAGGATGACCGGACAGGGGCCCCAGCATTTT

clone_size: -
v_call: TRBV11-2
d_call: TRBD2
cdr3_length: 17
j_call: TRBJ2-5
cdr3_aa: CASSPTNGLAGGETQYF
cdr3_nt: TGTGCCAGCAGCCCTACTAATGGACTAGCGGGAGGAGAGACCCAGTACTTC

clone_size: -
v_call: TRBV27
d_call: TRBD1
cdr3_length: 13
j_call: TRBJ1-2
cdr3_aa: CASSLQGNYGYTF
cdr3_nt: TGTGCCAGCAGCCTACAGGGGAACTATGGCTACACCTTC

clone_size: -
v_call: TRBV4-2
d_call: -
cdr3_length: 12
j_call: TRBJ2-1
cdr3_aa: CASSQSYNEQFF
cdr3_nt: TGTGCCAGCAGCCAATCTTACAATGAGCAGTTCTTC

clone_size: -
v_call: TRBV11-2
d_call: -
cdr3_length: 15
j_call: TRBJ2-7
cdr3_aa: CASSSKAGISWEQYF
cdr3_nt: TGTGCCAGCAGCTCAAAGGCGGGGATCTCTTGGGAGCAGTACTTC

clone_size: -
v_call: TRBV11-3
d_call: TRBD2
cdr3_length: 19
j_call: TRBJ2-3
cdr3_aa: CASSLRSSRAGGITDTQYF
cdr3_nt: TGTGCCAGCAGCTTACGGAGTTCGAGGGCGGGAGGGATTACAGATACGCAGTATTTT

clone_size: -
v_call: TRBV7-9
d_call: -
cdr3_length: 11
j_call: TRBJ2-7
cdr3_aa: CASSPGPEKYF
cdr3_nt: TGTGCCAGCAGCCCAGGGCCCGAGAAGTACTTC

clone_size: -
v_call: TRBV11-3
d_call: -
cdr3_length: 14
j_call: TRBJ1-1
cdr3_aa: CASRHRRGNTEAFF
cdr3_nt: TGTGCCAGCAGGCACAGACGGGGGAACACTGAAGCTTTCTTT

clone_size: once
v_call: TRBV7-9
d_call: -
cdr3_length: 14
j_call: TRBJ2-5
cdr3_aa: CASSPPLEGETQYF
cdr3_nt: TGTGCCAGCAGCCCACCACTAGAGGGAGAGACCCAGTACTTC

clone_size: -
v_call: TRBV5-1
d_call: TRBD1
cdr3_length: 13
j_call: TRBJ2-5
cdr3_aa: CASSLDRDETQYF
cdr3_nt: TGCGCCAGCAGCCTTGACAGGGATGAGACCCAGTACTTC

clone_size: -
v_call: TRBV27
d_call: -
cdr3_length: 14
j_call: TRBJ1-1
cdr3_aa: CASSLQGWATEAFF
cdr3_nt: TGTGCCAGCAGTTTACAGGGTTGGGCCACTGAAGCTTTCTTT

clone_size: -
v_call: TRBV2
d_call: TRBD2
cdr3_length: 16
j_call: TRBJ2-1
cdr3_aa: CASTVGGGKSYNEQFF
cdr3_nt: TGTGCCAGCACCGTCGGGGGGGGAAAGTCCTACAATGAGCAGTTCTTC

clone_size: -
v_call: TRBV4-2
d_call: -
cdr3_length: 15
j_call: TRBJ1-1
cdr3_aa: CASSQEFPGTPEAFF
cdr3_nt: TGTGCCAGCAGCCAAGAGTTCCCAGGAACCCCTGAAGCTTTCTTT

clone_size: -
v_call: TRBV11-2
d_call: -
cdr3_length: 15
j_call: TRBJ1-2
cdr3_aa: CASAEGSPSYYGYTF
cdr3_nt: TGTGCCAGCGCGGAAGGGAGCCCGAGTTACTATGGCTACACCTTC

clone_size: -
v_call: TRBV5-1
d_call: -
cdr3_length: 13
j_call: TRBJ1-1
cdr3_aa: CASSLNKNTEAFF
cdr3_nt: TGCGCCAGCAGCTTGAACAAGAACACTGAAGCTTTCTTT

clone_size: -
v_call: TRBV7-2
d_call: -
cdr3_length: 13
j_call: TRBJ1-5
cdr3_aa: CASSSQGNQPQHF
cdr3_nt: TGTGCCAGCAGCTCACAGGGAAATCAGCCCCAGCATTTT

clone_size: -
v_call: TRBV7-6
d_call: TRBD1
cdr3_length: 15
j_call: TRBJ1-2
cdr3_aa: CASSLGLGTAYGYTF
cdr3_nt: TGTGCCAGCAGCTTAGGTCTGGGGACAGCCTATGGCTACACCTTC

clone_size: -
v_call: TRBV6-2/TRBV6-3
d_call: -
cdr3_length: 15
j_call: TRBJ1-3
cdr3_aa: CASSYPGLSGNTIYF
cdr3_nt: TGTGCCAGCAGTTACCCGGGACTCTCTGGAAACACCATATATTTT